This passage covers 9 T cell receptor beta chains from one sample sequenced in a study of blood T cell repertoires in COVID-19. The table came from immunoSEQ multiplex PCR; TCRdb's copy has only in-frame clones and leaves some out. This table has about 170,000 clones, around 89% appearing once. Sequencing was carried out using PBMCs or T cells enriched from blood (not recorded which). The receptors come from a woman aged 18 to 35 who had recovered from COVID-19.

Turning to this clone: Because the CDR3's place on the DNA is in doubt, the DNA is left out and the CDR3 is given as listed by TCRdb. The CDR3 region is CASSEVGTGAHF. This chain joins TRBV2 and TRBJ1-5; the listed D gene, TRBD1, was not tested against the DNA. The V gene's germline CDR1 is SNHLY and CDR2 FYNNEI. The CDR3 totals 12 residues, both ends included.

The V and J genes are TRBV5-1 and TRBJ1-2; 8 positions agree with TRBD1. Germline assignment: CDR1 SGHRS and CDR2 YFSETQ. This CDR3 has 14 amino acids. The J segment lost 10 bases and the V segment lost 0 bases, leaving 8 bases of the junction unmatched. CDR3 loop: CASSLGAQTGDYTF. The CDR3 DNA follows: TGCGCCAGCAGCTTGGGAGCCCAGACAGGGGACTACACCTTC. Drawing the rest from reference TRBV5-1 and TRBJ1-2, the complete variable domain is KAGVTQTPRYLIKTRGQQVTLSCSPISGHRSVSWYQQTPGQGLQFLFEYFSETQRNKGNFPGRFSGRQFSNSRSEMNVSTLELGDSALYLCASSLGAQTGDYTFGSGTRLTVV.

This chain uses TRBV29-1 with TRBJ2-7; TRBD2 agrees at 11 bases. The germline gives CDR1 SQVTM, CDR2 ANQGSEA. V dropped 4 bases and J dropped 0; count of bases not matched to a gene: 8. The CDR3 sequence is 16 residues long. CDR3 residues: CSVAASGRSYSYEQYF. Here the CDR3 DNA reads TGCAGCGTTGCGGCTAGCGGGAGGAGCTACTCCTACGAGCAGTACTTC.

The chain employs TRBV6-1 and TRBJ2-7; possibly TRBD2 for D (6 bases). The CDR3 runs to 16 residues. Deletions cut 4 bases from V and 3 bases from J, with 19 bases between. Germline-derived CDR1 and CDR2 are MNHNS and SASEGT. The CDR3 reads CASSAHIPGGIYEQYF. The CDR3 coding sequence is TGTGCCAGCAGTGCTCACATCCCCGGAGGGATCTACGAGCAGTACTTC.

CDR3 in amino acids: CASSQARGGYQPQHF. DNA for the CDR3: TGCGCCAGCAGCCAGGCGCGGGGGGGGTATCAGCCCCAGCATTTT. This chain uses TRBV4-3 with TRBJ1-5, with a tentative D call TRBD1 (5 bases). Trimming pared 3 bases from V and 5 bases from J, leaving 14 bases between. Germline V gives CDR1 LGHNA, CDR2 YSLEER. This CDR3 contains 15 residues.

The chain carries TRBV28 and TRBJ2-2; possible D gene TRBD1, 6 bases. CDR1 MDHEN and CDR2 SYDVKM come from the germline V gene. V was clipped by 3 bases and J by 5 bases, with 10 bases between them. The length of the CDR3 is 14 residues. CDR3 DNA: TGTGCCAGCAGTTTGCACAGGGAGACCGGGGAGCTGTTTTTT. The encoded protein is CASSLHRETGELFF.

This chain links TRBV11-2 with TRBJ2-5; 9 bases line up with TRBD1. Germline CDR1 SGHAT, CDR2 FQNNGV. V was clipped by 5 bases and J by 1 base; unmatched bases: 14. This CDR3 has 18 residues. The CDR3 spells CASSLGPAGTGSQETQYF. The CDR3 DNA reads as TGTGCCAGCAGCCTGGGCCCGGCCGGGACAGGGTCCCAAGAGACCCAGTACTTC.

On this clone: Distinct nucleotide sequences in the sample also encode this CDR3. This rearrangement joins TRBV9 to TRBJ2-3; D is uncertain. The length of the CDR3 is 12 residues. CDR1 and CDR2 from the germline V gene are SGDLS and YYNGEE. The germline V and J ends were trimmed by 7 bases and 2 bases, with 8 bases remaining between them. CDR3 region: CASGGATDTQYF. DNA of the CDR3: TGTGCCAGCGGTGGAGCCACAGATACGCAGTATTTT.

The chain employs TRBV10-1 and TRBJ1-2; possibly TRBD1 for D (6 bases). Germline V gene sequence: CDR1 WNHNN, CDR2 SYGVQD (reference sequence). The V and J ends lost 6 bases and 0 bases respectively, with 17 bases between them. The CDR3 is 16 residues long. The CDR3 DNA reads as TGCGCCAGCAGGGCACAGGGCCGAGCAACTAACTATGGCTACACCTTC. Translation: CASRAQGRATNYGYTF.